The sequence of this TCR beta chain was determined in a study of CXCR3-negative and CXCR3-positive naive CD8 T cells (dated by TCRdb to about 2019). Some background on the complete study: In total, 130 million to 150 million TRB reads were obtained, or roughly 1.5 +/- 0.3 million reads per library. For the TRBV-TRBJ cluster analysis, the naive subsets came from 5 donors, while the memory cells came from 3 donors. Diversity and physicochemical repertoire analyses were performed on some 10 donors pooled from two independent experiments.

The sample was run on a NextSeq 550. The Human TCR Profiling Kit (MiLaboratory) was used to prepare UMI-labeled 5' RACE TRB cDNA libraries. The full amount of extracted RNA was used for cDNA synthesis, and the full amount of resulting cDNA was used for PCR amplification. Libraries were prepared in parallel with an identical number of PCR cycles. The original methods were these. MIGEC and MiXCR extracted about 53,000 +/- 10,000 unique UMI-labeled TRB cDNA molecules per library, requiring at least two reads per UMI. On average, approximately 40,000 +/- 10,000 functional in-frame TRB CDR3 nucleotide clonotypes lacking stop codons were found per library. After downsampling to 5000 UMI-labeled TRB molecules per sample, diversity metrics such as normalized Shannon-Wiener and Chao1 were calculated in VDJtools. For the central five CDR3 residues, VDJtools calculated physicochemical properties weighted by clonotype size, namely interaction energy, strength, volume and Kidera factor 4. After the reads were reprocessed by TCRdb, one entry was made per CDR3 protein sequence, with no DNA. The V and J calls, along with clone size, are taken from TCRdb and not from the paper's own processing. In this sample's table one finds 65,000 to 95,000 distinct CDR3 sequences. The ten biggest clones cover about 1.4% of the sample.

CDR1 is given as MNHNY and CDR2 as SVGAGI, both from the germline V gene (reference sequence). The CDR3, cysteine through phenylalanine, is 14 amino acids long. No coding sequence is recorded. The research as a whole found: Naive CXCR3-negative and CXCR3-positive cells from the same donor showed similar TRBV-TRBJ usage, whereas memory cells showed distinct patterns. CXCR3 expression partially decreased after cryopreservation, so most assays used freshly isolated PBMCs. Compared with CXCR3-negative naive cells, CXCR3-positive naive cells had TRB CDR3s with higher hydrophobicity (lower Kidera factor 4), lower energy, and higher strength and volume indices. Because surface CD5, which is linked to self-reactivity in mice, was comparable between the naive subsets, TCR interaction strength was also inferred from the physicochemical properties of TRB CDR3s. Comparably high repertoire diversity was found in both naive subsets, whereas much lower repertoire diversity was found in memory CD8+ T cells.

As for this clonotype: This clone's antigen is unknown.

For each CD8+ T cell subset, flow sorting was done in triplicate, and roughly 330,000 cells per subset went directly into RLT lysis buffer. Naive CD8+ T cells were defined stringently as CD45RO-CCR7+CD27+CD95- to exclude memory contaminants. Using standard density gradient centrifugation, peripheral blood mononuclear cells were isolated from buffy coats. A FACSAria III was used to flow-sort naive CXCR3-negative and CXCR3-positive CD8+ T cells. Total RNA was extracted from sorted cells using an RNeasy Mini Kit. The sequence is built from TRBV6-6 and TRBJ2-7; TCRdb's assignment of TRBD1 cannot be checked, as there is no DNA. This TCR came from a human donor in good health. Some clones in this sample may be carry-over from other donors' samples. The sequenced sample consisted of naive CXCR3- CD8+ T cells from blood. The sample's cell subset or site label, in plain terms: CD45RO-CCR7+CD27+CD95- naive CD8+ T cells lacking CXCR3 (TNR3-). This receptor carries the CDR3 CASSLPGEGYEQYF.